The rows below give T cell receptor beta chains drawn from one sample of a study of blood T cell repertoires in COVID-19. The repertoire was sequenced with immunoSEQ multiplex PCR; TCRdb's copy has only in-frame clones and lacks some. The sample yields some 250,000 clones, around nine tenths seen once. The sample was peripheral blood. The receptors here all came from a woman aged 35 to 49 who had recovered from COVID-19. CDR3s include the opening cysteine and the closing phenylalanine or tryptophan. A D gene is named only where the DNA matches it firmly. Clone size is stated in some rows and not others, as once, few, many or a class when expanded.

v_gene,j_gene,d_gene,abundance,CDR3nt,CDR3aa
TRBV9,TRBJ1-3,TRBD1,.,TGTGCCAGCAGCCCTAGGGGGCCTGGAAACACCATATATTTT,CASSPRGPGNTIYF
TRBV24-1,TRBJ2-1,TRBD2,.,TGTGCCACCAGTGATTTGCGCAGCGGGAGGGGGTCCTACAATGAGCAGTTCTTC,CATSDLRSGRGSYNEQFF
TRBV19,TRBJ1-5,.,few,TGTGCCAGTAGTATAGCCAGGCAACACCAGCATTTT,CASSIARQHQHF
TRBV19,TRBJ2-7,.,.,TGTGCCAGTAGTGGGGGCCACGAGCAGTACTTC,CASSGGHEQYF
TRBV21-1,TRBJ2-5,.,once,TGTGCCAGCAGCAAAGCGCCGGGGTGGCACCTGGGTCAAGAGACCCAGTACTTC,CASSKAPGWHLGQETQYF
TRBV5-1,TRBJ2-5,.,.,TGCGCCAGCAGCTTGGGCGGGTCCGGGGAGACCCAGTACTTC,CASSLGGSGETQYF
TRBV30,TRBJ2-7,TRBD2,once,TGTGCCTGGAGTGTTGGGCTAGCGGGGGCCTACGAGCAGTACTTC,CAWSVGLAGAYEQYF
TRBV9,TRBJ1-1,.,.,TGTGCCAGCAGCGTCAGGGTTTTCGACACTGAAGCTTTCTTT,CASSVRVFDTEAFF
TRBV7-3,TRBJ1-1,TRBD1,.,TGTGCCAGCAGCGCCCAGACAGGGGTTACTGAAGCTTTCTTT,CASSAQTGVTEAFF
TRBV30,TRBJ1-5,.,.,TGTGCCTGGAGTGAGCAGGGGAATCAGCCCCAGCATTTT,CAWSEQGNQPQHF
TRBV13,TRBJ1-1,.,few,TGTGCCAGCAGCCCAGCACAGGGCCAGAACACTGAAGCTTTCTTT,CASSPAQGQNTEAFF
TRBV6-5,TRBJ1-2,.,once,TGTGCCAGCAGTAGCTCAGGGGCCCCTAGGGGCTACACCTTC,CASSSSGAPRGYTF
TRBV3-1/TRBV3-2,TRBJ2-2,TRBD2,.,TGTGCCAGCAGCCAAAGGGGACTAGCGAACACCGGGGAGCTGTTTTTT,CASSQRGLANTGELFF